The T cell receptor beta chain described here comes from a study of monozygotic twins with inflammatory bowel disease. TCRdb reprocessed the 5' RACE reads, with one entry per CDR3 protein and no DNA. The repertoire table contains some 450,000 distinct CDR3 sequences. Per the germline V gene, CDR1 is DFQATT and CDR2 is SNEGSKA (reference sequence). This CDR3 contains 14 residues. The origin of this receptor is a human donor with ulcerative colitis or Crohn's disease, or a healthy co-twin of an affected twin (not recorded which). This chain connects TRBV20-1 to TRBJ1-1. Material: blood. CDR3 sequence: CSARDGSLDTEAFF.